Shown below are 5 T cell receptor beta chains from a single sample sequenced in a study of CD8 T cells in ankylosing spondylitis. Their antigens remain unidentified. Study-wide findings and caveats: What seemed typical of ankylosing spondylitis blood was a TCR beta motif built from eight highly homologous variants.

TCRdb redid the calling of the 5' RACE reads with MiXCR, one entry per CDR3 protein. The sample contains about 340,000 distinct CDR3 sequences, 6.5% to 10% of which appear only once. Specimen: blood, either unsorted or a sorted T cell fraction (not recorded which). These TCRs come from a male donor with ankylosing spondylitis.

This clonotype has only a few counts. The chain uses TRBV5-1 and TRBJ1-2; TRBD1 aligns across 9 bases. The CDR3 is 14 residues long. Trimming removed 3 bases from V and 6 bases from J; junction bases left unmatched: 6. In germline, CDR1 is SGHRS, CDR2 YFSETQ. The CDR3 here is CASSSNRDRDGYTF. In DNA form, the CDR3 reads TGCGCCAGCAGCTCAAACCGGGACAGGGATGGCTACACCTTC.

This chain links TRBV5-1 with TRBJ2-6, with TRBD1 matching over 7 bases. Germline CDR1 SGHRS, CDR2 YFSETQ. V lost 5 bases and J lost 4; bases outside the gene matches: 9. There are 16 residues in the CDR3. The CDR3 here is CASRRTGDPGANVLTF. The CDR3 nucleotides are TGCGCCAGCAGACGTACAGGGGATCCCGGGGCCAACGTCCTGACTTTC.

A few counts support this clonotype. This rearrangement joins TRBV11-3 to TRBJ2-3; 12 bases map to TRBD2. This CDR3 is 16 amino acids long. V lost 5 bases to trimming and J lost 0 bases; unmatched junction nucleotides: 3. Looked up from germline, CDR1 is SGHNT and CDR2 is YENEEA. The DNA of the CDR3 is TGTGCCAGCAGCGCCGGGACTAGCGGGAGCACAGATACGCAGTATTTT. This translates into CASSAGTSGSTDTQYF.

This clonotype was observed a handful of times. The rearrangement uses TRBV7-3 and TRBJ2-5; D not certain. The length of the CDR3 is 14 residues. Trimming removed 1 base from V and 7 bases from J, with 13 bases in between. In germline, CDR1 is SGHTA, CDR2 FQGTGA. As DNA, the CDR3 is TGTGCCAGCAGCTTAATTGGTGGGCCTTCGACCCAGTACTTC. It encodes CASSLIGGPSTQYF.

This clonotype was detected ten times or more. The genes are TRBV29-1 and TRBJ2-7; 7 nucleotides agree with TRBD1. The CDR3 sequence is 13 residues long. The ends lost 5 bases at V and 2 bases at J; junction bases unmatched: 6. The germline gives CDR1 SQVTM, CDR2 ANQGSEA. This CDR3 is CSVTGTDTYEQYF. The CDR3 DNA is TGCAGCGTTACCGGGACAGACACCTACGAGCAGTACTTC.